This note documents a single T cell receptor (beta chain) sequence. Antigen specificity is unknown. Trimming stripped 6 bases from V and 5 bases from J, with 13 bases between. This CDR3 comprises 13 residues. Germline V lookup: CDR1 MNHEY, CDR2 SMNVEV (reference sequence). This sample stems from a study of radiotherapy plus CTLA-4 blockade in lung cancer. The overall study: Disease control was seen in about 34% of patients, objective responses in approximately 20%.

Overall study results and limits: Clones of tumor-derived TCRs expanded in blood after radiotherapy plus ipilimumab.

Repertoires were generated with immunoSEQ multiplex PCR, while TCRdb's copy carries only in-frame clones and drops some. The data contain about 50,000 clones, 84% of them singletons. The source was peripheral blood, collected from a patient treated with radiotherapy plus ipilimumab. The receptor's source is a human donor with non-small cell lung cancer whose response to radiotherapy plus ipilimumab could not be evaluated. This chain joins TRBV27 and TRBJ1-2; perhaps TRBD1 as D (6 bases). The DNA for the CDR3 is TGTGCCAGCAGGAGGACAGAGCTGTATGGCTACACCTTC. Its translation is CASRRTELYGYTF.